This T cell receptor beta chain was retrieved from a study of T cell clonality in common variable immunodeficiency. Study-level points and caveats: In common variable immunodeficiency, TCR beta chains reportedly carried fewer deletions and N-nucleotide insertions.

Germline CDR1 reads DFQATT; CDR2 reads SNEGSKA (reference sequence). V was shortened by 6 bases and J by 2 bases, with 10 bases between the two germline ends. The CDR3 is 12 residues long. This clone came up many times. The antigen remains undetermined. The read ends 3 residues early relative to the CDR3; the germline J gene fills the gap. The protocol was immunoSEQ multiplex PCR, while the TCRdb copy is restricted to in-frame clones and leaves out a portion. The sample was found to contain roughly 42,000 clones, and every one recurs. Sequencing used peripheral blood mononuclear cells. The chain is built from TRBV20-1 and TRBJ1-2; D may be TRBD1 (6 bases). The clonotype comes from a human donor with common variable immunodeficiency. CDR3 sequence reads: CSAGGQNYGYTF. The DNA read from the CDR3 is TGCAGTGCAGGTGGACAGAACTATGGC.